This TCR beta chain was captured in a study of blood T cell repertoires in COVID-19. At the level of the study: In each case, the material was cDNA or gDNA derived from T cells, B-cell-depleted T cells, or PBMCs.

The authors' processing: Reference gene primer amplification yielded estimated nucleated cell counts. Using immunoSEQ multiplex PCR, the repertoire was profiled, and TCRdb retains in-frame clones only, with some absent. V, J and clone size reflect that table, while D and trimming were determined from the DNA. The sample lists tens of thousands of clones; around 80% were seen once. The germline V gene encodes CDR1 SGHTA and CDR2 FQGNSA. The junction had 12 bases not matched to a gene; V was cut back by 7 bases and J by 2 bases. This CDR3 region has 16 residues. Input material: peripheral blood. This sequence was found in a human donor in a cohort sampled during active COVID-19. The chain employs TRBV7-2 and TRBJ2-7; 9 nucleotides agree with TRBD1. The CDR3 loop is CASTPRGGTGTYEQYF. CDR3 nucleotide sequence: TGTGCCAGCACCCCGAGGGGGGGGACAGGGACCTACGAGCAGTACTTC.